This passage covers 19 T cell receptor beta chains from one sample sequenced in a study of blood T cell repertoires in COVID-19. This table comes from immunoSEQ multiplex PCR, and its TCRdb copy is limited to in-frame clones, with some not included. The table includes 35,000 to 55,000 clones, about four fifths detected once. Sequences were obtained from peripheral blood. The receptors derive from a woman in her 70s with acute or convalescent COVID-19.

Judged by abundance, this clone is medium-sized. CDR3 DNA: TGTGCCAGCAGCGCAGGGGGCGTGGGCACAGATACGCAGTATTTT. It yields the protein CASSAGGVGTDTQYF. This chain uses TRBV11-3 with TRBJ2-3, with TRBD1 matching over 8 bases. Unmatched junction bases numbered 5, after V lost 5 bases and J lost 1 base. CDR1 and CDR2 (germline): SGHNT, YENEEA. The CDR3 length is 15 residues.

The chain uses TRBV6-5 and TRBJ2-2, with D possibly matching TRBD2 (6 bases). The germline V and J ends were trimmed by 3 bases and 7 bases, with 15 bases remaining between them. The CDR3 sequence is 15 residues long. Germline V lookup: CDR1 MNHEY, CDR2 SVGAGI. CDR3 sequence: CASSYLPEGVGELFF. Here the CDR3 DNA reads TGTGCCAGCAGTTATCTCCCGGAGGGTGTCGGGGAGCTGTTTTTT.

This clone was seen once. The chain links TRBV7-8 to TRBJ2-1; 7 positions agree with TRBD2. Trimming at V came to 2 bases and at J to 3 bases, leaving 7 bases not matched to a gene. The CDR3 is 16 amino acids. The germline V gene has CDR1 SGHVS and CDR2 FQNEAQ. The CDR3 sequence is CASSLLGGSIYNEQFF. Written as DNA, the CDR3 is TGTGCCAGCAGCTTATTGGGCGGGAGTATCTACAATGAGCAGTTCTTC.

This chain joins TRBV24-1 and TRBJ1-4; no firm D call. The V end lost 4 bases, the J end lost 5 bases, and 13 bases lay between the germline ends. The germline CDR1 and CDR2 sequences are KGHDR and SFDVKD. CDR3 length: 15 amino acids. CDR3 sequence reads: CATSDTTGNNEKLFF. The CDR3 nucleotides read TGTGCCACCAGTGACACTACCGGGAACAATGAAAAACTGTTTTTT.

The chain uses TRBV2 and TRBJ2-3; D is perhaps TRBD2 (6 bases). The CDR3 length is 12 residues. Germline-derived CDR1 and CDR2 are SNHLY and FYNNEI. Trimming pared 6 bases from V and 4 bases from J, leaving 8 bases between. The CDR3 protein is CASRGGADTQYF. The CDR3 bases are TGTGCCAGCAGGGGAGGTGCAGATACGCAGTATTTT.

The chain links TRBV27 to TRBJ2-2; 7 nucleotides agree with TRBD2. This CDR3 comprises 16 residues. V dropped 5 bases and J dropped 6; count of bases not matched to a gene: 12. Germline CDR1 reads MNHEY; CDR2 reads SMNVEV (reference sequence). Here the CDR3 reads CASSPLGAGSAGELFF. CDR3 bases: TGTGCCAGCAGTCCGCTGGGAGCGGGGAGTGCCGGGGAGCTGTTTTTT.

This chain links TRBV27 with TRBJ2-1, with D perhaps matching TRBD2 (6 bases). The germline V gene has CDR1 MNHEY and CDR2 SMNVEV (reference sequence). Trimming took off 8 bases at V and 5 bases at J, with 7 bases between the two ends. The CDR3 has 11 amino acids. CDR3 sequence reads: CASRGNNEQFF. Written as DNA, the CDR3 is TGTGCCAGCCGGGGGAACAATGAGCAGTTCTTC.

V gene TRBV5-1 combines with J gene TRBJ2-7, with D maybe TRBD1 (6 bases). Germline-derived CDR1 and CDR2 are SGHRS and YFSETQ. The CDR3 runs 13 residues. V dropped 4 bases and J dropped 0 bases, with 8 bases sitting between them. CDR3 loop: CASSKGGSYEQYF. For the CDR3, the DNA is TGCGCCAGCAGCAAAGGGGGCTCCTACGAGCAGTACTTC.

The J gene is TRBJ2-2, the V gene TRBV19; 9 bases align to TRBD2. V trimming: 8 bases; J trimming: 4 bases; junction bases outside the gene matches: 5. The CDR3 runs to 14 residues. CDR1 and CDR2 (germline): LNHDA, SQIVND (reference sequence). Here the CDR3 DNA reads TGTGCCAGTGCGGGGGGGATGGGCACCGGGGAGCTGTTTTTT. It codes for CASAGGMGTGELFF.

In this sample, this clone turned up a few times. Other nucleotide sequences from this sample produce the same CDR3. The DNA of the CDR3 is TGTGCCAGCAGCTTAGCTAGAGGGTCCTACAATGAGCAGTTCTTC. It translates to CASSLARGSYNEQFF. This chain connects TRBV7-2 to TRBJ2-1, with D maybe TRBD2 (5 bases). In germline, CDR1 is SGHTA, CDR2 FQGNSA. Trimming took 0 bases from V and 1 from J, leaving 7 bases between them. CDR3 length: 15 amino acids.

The V call is TRBV4-1, the J call TRBJ2-7; D perhaps matches TRBD1 (6 bases). Germline-derived CDR1 and CDR2 are MGHRA and YSYEKL. The CDR3 is 14 amino acids. V shed 4 bases and J shed 3 bases, with 13 bases lying between them. The CDR3: CASSPLTGGYEQYF. DNA of the CDR3: TGCGCCAGCAGCCCCCTGACAGGCGGCTACGAGCAGTACTTC.

The sample holds a few counts of this clone. The genes are TRBV14 and TRBJ2-1, with D possibly matching TRBD2 (6 bases). The length of the CDR3 is 16 residues. The ends were cut back, 4 bases at V and 2 bases at J, with 15 bases in the middle. Germline V gene sequence: CDR1 SGHDN, CDR2 FVKESK. As DNA, the CDR3 is TGTGCCAGCAGCCCTAGACTAGACGCGACCTACAATGAGCAGTTCTTC. It codes for CASSPRLDATYNEQFF. Full variable domain (missing parts from reference TRBV14 and TRBJ2-1): EAGVTQFPSHSVIEKGQTVTLRCDPISGHDNLYWYRRVMGKEIKFLLHFVKESKQDESGMPNNRFLAERTGGTYSTLKVQPAELEDSGVYFCASSPRLDATYNEQFFGPGTRLTVL.

The CDR3 DNA reads as TGTGCCAGCAGCTTAACGCCGGAGACCGGCACAGATACGCAGTATTTT. It is translated as CASSLTPETGTDTQYF. The V gene is TRBV7-3, the J gene TRBJ2-3; no definite D call. The CDR3 is made up of 16 amino acids. V was shortened by 0 bases and J by 1 base, with 11 bases between the two germline ends. Looked up from germline, CDR1 is SGHTA and CDR2 is FQGTGA.

The chain joins TRBV19 to TRBJ2-1; 9 bases are shared with TRBD1. This CDR3 spans 14 amino acids. Germline V lookup: CDR1 LNHDA, CDR2 SQIVND (reference sequence). Unmatched junction bases numbered 11, after V lost 5 bases and J lost 12 bases. The CDR3 region is CASSLDRGGAGQFF. The CDR3 nucleotides read TGTGCCAGTAGTTTGGACAGGGGTGGCGCCGGGCAGTTCTTC.

The rearrangement uses TRBV6-1 and TRBJ1-3; 10 bases map to TRBD1. Losses at the gene ends were 4 bases for V and 3 bases for J; bases not matched to a gene: 15. The CDR3 has 19 residues. Germline-derived CDR1 and CDR2 are MNHNS and SASEGT. CDR3 protein: CASSVGTGTGAAFGNTIYF. For the CDR3, the DNA is TGTGCCAGCAGTGTGGGGACCGGGACAGGGGCAGCATTTGGAAACACCATATATTTT.

This clone has just a few counts. The chain carries TRBV11-3 and TRBJ2-3; D is perhaps TRBD2 (6 bases). V was cut by 3 bases and J by 1 base, with 11 bases left in between. The CDR3 loop spans 15 amino acids. Germline V lookup: CDR1 SGHNT, CDR2 YENEEA. The CDR3: CASSLGGMGTDTQYF. The CDR3 DNA reads TGTGCCAGCAGCTTGGGGGGTATGGGCACAGATACGCAGTATTTT.

The V and J genes are TRBV6-4 and TRBJ2-5, with 10 bases aligning to TRBD1. Unmatched junction bases numbered 12, after V lost 5 bases and J lost 3 bases. This CDR3 has 17 residues. The germline V gene has CDR1 MRHNA and CDR2 SNTAGT. This chain's CDR3 is CASSLTGGPMGEETQYF. Written as DNA, the CDR3 is TGTGCCAGCAGTTTGACAGGGGGCCCGATGGGGGAAGAGACCCAGTACTTC.

The V gene is TRBV29-1, the J gene TRBJ2-7; TRBD2 matches at 9 bases. CDR3 length: 14 amino acids. The germline V gene has CDR1 SQVTM and CDR2 ANQGSEA. V lost 6 bases to trimming and J lost 0 bases; unmatched junction nucleotides: 6. DNA for the CDR3: TGCAGCGTGCAAGCGGGAGGACCCTCCTACGAGCAGTACTTC. Residues: CSVQAGGPSYEQYF.

This sequence joins TRBV5-3 and TRBJ2-1, with TRBD2 matching over 7 bases. TRBV5-3 is flagged as an ORF with uncertain function. J lost 13 bases, V lost 6 bases, and 13 bases had no gene match. This CDR3 region has 13 residues. CDR3 region: CARTRPSSGIQFF. The CDR3 DNA is TGTGCCAGAACCCGCCCGAGCAGCGGGATCCAGTTCTTC.